This T cell receptor (beta chain) was profiled in a study of T cells in Graves' hyperthyroidism and ophthalmopathy. What was amplified from RNA transcripts were TCR beta CDR3 regions. Initially, a first-round RT-PCR of the TCR CDR3 employed the HTBI primer set. TCRdb independently ran MiXCR on the multiplex PCR reads; one entry per CDR3 protein. The sample has about 540,000 distinct CDR3 sequences, roughly 50% seen once. The CDR3 sequence is 14 residues long. V shed 5 bases and J shed 3 bases, with 13 bases lying between them. The germline V gene has CDR1 SGHTA and CDR2 FQGTGA. The receptor was isolated from a woman aged 18-29 years with Graves' hyperthyroidism. The gene calls are TRBV7-3 and TRBJ1-1; D perhaps matches TRBD1 (6 bases). The sample comprised peripheral blood or thyroid tissue (not recorded which). The CDR3 DNA reads as TGTGCCAGCAGCCCGAGGGGGGGTGACACTGAAGCTTTCTTT. This translates into CASSPRGGDTEAFF.